This T cell receptor (beta chain) comes out of a study of cytomegalovirus exposure and HLA in healthy donors. The study's findings and limits: Among immune exposure information, only CMV serostatus was available.

Comment on this clone: Its antigen is still unknown.

Germline CDR1 SGHNT, CDR2 YYREEE (reference sequence). V was clipped by 1 base and J by 4 bases; unmatched bases: 4. The CDR3 runs 16 residues. The PCR ran on 60 Vbeta and 13 Jbeta primers. In the study's own analysis: Some 9.9 million of tens of millions of unique TCR beta chains were shared, per a later count. The protocol was immunoSEQ multiplex PCR, while the TCRdb copy is restricted to in-frame clones and leaves out a portion. V and J calls and clone size come straight from that table; D and trimming were deduced from the DNA. This sample has roughly 130,000 clones, with 80% found just once. The TCR was taken from a man aged 35 to 55 in good health and CMV-seronegative. The sample consisted of PBMCs. The V and J genes are TRBV5-4 and TRBJ1-6, with 8 bases fitting TRBD1. The DNA for the CDR3 is TGTGCCAGCAGCTTGACAGGGGGGGGGTATAATTCACCCCTCCACTTT. Translated: CASSLTGGGYNSPLHF.